The 9 T cell receptor beta chains below all came from one sample that was sequenced in a study of cytomegalovirus exposure and HLA in healthy donors. Primers for the PCR totalled 60 Vbeta and 13 Jbeta. Sequencing was performed with immunoSEQ multiplex PCR; in TCRdb, only in-frame clones are kept and a portion is missing. The sample has some 180,000 clones, over 75% seen once. The material sequenced was PBMCs. These receptor sequences come from a woman aged 45-60 years in good health and CMV-seronegative.

V gene TRBV2 combines with J gene TRBJ2-1; TRBD2 matches at 9 bases. V gave up 2 bases and J gave up 5 bases; unmatched junction bases: 7. The CDR3 has 16 residues. Germline V gene lookup returns CDR1 SNHLY and CDR2 FYNNEI. CDR3 region: CASSEILAGRDNEQFF. The CDR3 region has the DNA TGTGCCAGCAGTGAAATCCTAGCGGGAAGAGACAATGAGCAGTTCTTC.

The rearrangement uses TRBV4-1 and TRBJ2-1; maybe TRBD2 (5 bases). Germline V CDR1 and CDR2: MGHRA, YSYEKL. This CDR3 is 12 amino acids long. V was trimmed by 2 bases and J by 9 bases, leaving 8 bases between them. CDR3 protein: CASSQLAGEQFF. In DNA form, the CDR3 reads TGCGCCAGCAGCCAACTAGCAGGTGAGCAGTTCTTC.

This clone was recorded only once. This sequence joins TRBV30 and TRBJ2-7; 8 nucleotides align to TRBD2. Per the germline V gene, CDR1 is GTSNPN and CDR2 is SVGIG (reference sequence). The CDR3 is 12 amino acids. Trimming cost V 5 bases and J 5 bases; bases outside gene matches: 5. CDR3 DNA sequence: TGTGCCTGGGGGACTAGTCCCCACGAGCAGTACTTC. This sequence encodes CAWGTSPHEQYF.

The rearrangement uses TRBV5-1 and TRBJ2-3; possible D gene TRBD2, 5 bases. CDR1 SGHRS and CDR2 YFSETQ come from the germline V gene. CDR3 length equals 14 residues. Trimming left V 4 bases short and J 1 base short, with 10 bases between. Here the CDR3 reads CASSLSSGTDTQYF. Here the CDR3 DNA reads TGCGCCAGCAGCCTTAGTAGCGGCACAGATACGCAGTATTTT.

The chain has TRBV4-1 and TRBJ1-5; D uncertain. Germline CDR1 reads MGHRA; CDR2 reads YSYEKL. V lost 0 bases and J lost 3, with 9 bases in between. The CDR3 loop spans 15 amino acids. CDR3 sequence reads: CASSQDWQDNQPQHF. The CDR3 DNA reads TGCGCCAGCAGCCAAGATTGGCAGGACAATCAGCCCCAGCATTTT.

The rearrangement links TRBV18 to TRBJ1-4; D is possibly TRBD1 (5 bases). The CDR3 runs to 15 residues. The germline V gene has CDR1 KGHSH and CDR2 LQKENI. The V and J ends lost 5 bases and 5 bases respectively, with 15 bases between them. CDR3 in amino acids: CASSTRQSENEKLFF. The CDR3 DNA is TGTGCCAGCTCAACCCGACAGTCGGAGAATGAAAAACTGTTTTTT.

The rearrangement joins TRBV27 to TRBJ1-6; 10 positions agree with TRBD1. In germline, CDR1 is MNHEY, CDR2 SMNVEV (reference sequence). V shed 2 bases, J shed 7 bases, and the junction held 8 bases outside the gene matches. CDR3 size: 17 residues. For the CDR3, the DNA is TGTGCCAGCAGTTTAGTGGGACAGGGGTTGGGGAATTCACCCCTCCACTTT. Translating it yields CASSLVGQGLGNSPLHF.

The chain employs TRBV28 and TRBJ2-3; 11 bases fit TRBD2. This CDR3 is 15 amino acids long. Trimming removed 8 bases from V and 6 bases from J; junction bases left unmatched: 10. The V gene's germline CDR1 is MDHEN and CDR2 SYDVKM. CDR3 loop: CASRTLAGARDTQYF. The DNA for the CDR3 is TGTGCCAGCCGCACACTAGCGGGAGCGAGGGATACGCAGTATTTT.

This chain joins TRBV27 and TRBJ2-7, with 13 nucleotides matching TRBD2. Germline values: CDR1 MNHEY, CDR2 SMNVEV (reference sequence). The CDR3 is made up of 17 amino acids. The V and J ends lost 6 bases and 4 bases, in that order; junction bases with no gene match: 12. This CDR3 reads CASSLRRTSGSMYEQYF. Written as DNA, the CDR3 is TGTGCCAGCAGCTTAAGGAGGACTAGCGGGAGTATGTACGAGCAGTACTTC.